Listed below are T cell receptor beta chains from one sample, sequenced in a study of T cell responses to AZD1222 COVID-19 vaccine. Assay: immunoSEQ multiplex PCR; the TCRdb copy retains only in-frame clones and omits some. The table shows about 140,000 clones, with about nine tenths occurring only once. The sequenced sample was peripheral blood, obtained on day 0 of AZD1222 vaccination. These receptors originate from an adult in good health. CDR3s include the opening cysteine and the closing phenylalanine or tryptophan. A D gene is named only where the DNA matches it firmly. Some rows have no size entry. The others give once, few or many, or a class for an expanded clone.

abundance: .
d_gene: .
v_gene: TRBV6-5
j_gene: TRBJ1-1
CDR3aa: CASKQDITMNTEAFF
CDR3nt: TGTGCCAGCAAGCAGGACATCACTATGAACACTGAAGCTTTCTTT

abundance: once
d_gene: .
v_gene: TRBV10-1
j_gene: TRBJ2-3
CDR3aa: CASSEGWDTQYF
CDR3nt: TGCGCCAGCAGTGAGGGGTGGGATACGCAGTATTTT

abundance: .
d_gene: .
v_gene: TRBV29-1
j_gene: TRBJ1-1
CDR3aa: CSVGAGAMNTEAFF
CDR3nt: TGCAGCGTGGGGGCGGGGGCTATGAACACTGAAGCTTTCTTT

abundance: .
d_gene: TRBD1
v_gene: TRBV5-1
j_gene: TRBJ1-1
CDR3aa: CASRLTGGRRLNTEAFF
CDR3nt: TGCGCCAGCAGGCTGACAGGGGGGAGACGACTGAACACTGAAGCTTTCTTT

abundance: .
d_gene: .
v_gene: TRBV7-6
j_gene: TRBJ2-5
CDR3aa: CASSPPGARRQETQYF
CDR3nt: TGTGCCAGCAGCCCCCCGGGTGCGCGAAGGCAAGAGACCCAGTACTTC

abundance: .
d_gene: .
v_gene: TRBV7-3
j_gene: TRBJ2-7
CDR3aa: CASSPGARPGSEQYF
CDR3nt: TGTGCCAGCAGCCCCGGGGCCCGGCCGGGTTCCGAGCAGTACTTC

abundance: .
d_gene: .
v_gene: TRBV30
j_gene: TRBJ2-1
CDR3aa: CAWSVRGDEQFF
CDR3nt: TGTGCCTGGAGTGTACGGGGCGATGAGCAGTTCTTC

abundance: .
d_gene: .
v_gene: TRBV6-1
j_gene: TRBJ2-2
CDR3aa: CASSEVGLLTGELFF
CDR3nt: TGTGCCAGCAGTGAAGTAGGTCTTCTCACCGGGGAGCTGTTTTTT

abundance: few
d_gene: .
v_gene: TRBV19
j_gene: TRBJ2-5
CDR3aa: CASSMGTNQETQYF
CDR3nt: TGTGCCAGTAGTATGGGGACAAACCAAGAGACCCAGTACTTC

abundance: .
d_gene: .
v_gene: TRBV7-6
j_gene: TRBJ1-2
CDR3aa: CASSLVEWGAVGYTF
CDR3nt: TGTGCCAGCAGCTTAGTGGAGTGGGGGGCGGTTGGCTACACCTTC

abundance: .
d_gene: TRBD1
v_gene: TRBV29-1
j_gene: TRBJ1-2
CDR3aa: CSAGQGLDYGYTF
CDR3nt: TGCAGCGCCGGACAGGGTTTGGACTATGGCTACACCTTC

abundance: .
d_gene: .
v_gene: TRBV5-1
j_gene: TRBJ1-1
CDR3aa: CASSRVNTEAFF
CDR3nt: TGCGCCAGCAGCCGGGTTAACACTGAAGCTTTCTTT

abundance: once
d_gene: .
v_gene: TRBV4-2
j_gene: TRBJ1-2
CDR3aa: CASSPSIGEKGGYTF
CDR3nt: TGTGCCAGCAGCCCGTCTATCGGGGAAAAAGGGGGCTACACCTTC

abundance: .
d_gene: .
v_gene: TRBV30
j_gene: TRBJ1-5
CDR3aa: CAWSPLGDSSNQPQHF
CDR3nt: TGTGCCTGGAGTCCCTTAGGGGATTCGAGCAATCAGCCCCAGCATTTT

abundance: .
d_gene: TRBD1
v_gene: TRBV7-2
j_gene: TRBJ2-7
CDR3aa: CASSFLRDRPNEQYF
CDR3nt: TGTGCCAGCAGCTTCTTGCGGGACAGGCCCAACGAGCAGTACTTC

abundance: .
d_gene: TRBD1
v_gene: TRBV7-8
j_gene: TRBJ2-1
CDR3aa: CASSPIRGSSYNEQFF
CDR3nt: TGTGCCAGCAGCCCTATCAGGGGGAGCTCCTACAATGAGCAGTTCTTC

abundance: few
d_gene: .
v_gene: TRBV6-4
j_gene: TRBJ2-1
CDR3aa: CASSGSGEGAYNEQFF
CDR3nt: TGTGCCAGCAGTGGTTCGGGAGAGGGTGCCTACAATGAGCAGTTCTTC

abundance: .
d_gene: TRBD2
v_gene: TRBV14
j_gene: TRBJ2-7
CDR3aa: CASSGLAGGPFFYEQYF
CDR3nt: TGTGCCAGCAGCGGACTAGCGGGAGGGCCGTTTTTCTACGAGCAGTACTTC

abundance: .
d_gene: TRBD1
v_gene: TRBV4-2
j_gene: TRBJ2-5
CDR3aa: CASSQVDEGQGKETQYF
CDR3nt: TGTGCCAGCAGCCAAGTCGACGAGGGACAGGGAAAAGAGACCCAGTACTTC

abundance: .
d_gene: TRBD1
v_gene: TRBV28
j_gene: TRBJ1-2
CDR3aa: CASRDRGWDYGYTF
CDR3nt: TGTGCCAGCAGGGACAGGGGGTGGGACTATGGCTACACCTTC

abundance: .
d_gene: .
v_gene: TRBV19
j_gene: TRBJ1-2
CDR3aa: CASSIGVAYGYTF
CDR3nt: TGTGCCAGTAGTATAGGTGTGGCCTATGGCTACACCTTC

abundance: .
d_gene: .
v_gene: TRBV29-1
j_gene: TRBJ1-4
CDR3aa: CSVEVGSGNEKLFF
CDR3nt: TGCAGCGTTGAAGTCGGGTCAGGGAATGAAAAACTGTTTTTT

abundance: few
d_gene: .
v_gene: TRBV2
j_gene: TRBJ1-2
CDR3aa: CASVQGLSYGYTF
CDR3nt: TGTGCCAGCGTACAGGGTCTATCCTATGGCTACACCTTC

abundance: .
d_gene: TRBD2
v_gene: TRBV7-2
j_gene: TRBJ2-2
CDR3aa: CASSRTSGNTGELFF
CDR3nt: TGTGCCAGCAGCCGGACTAGCGGGAACACCGGGGAGCTGTTTTTT

abundance: .
d_gene: .
v_gene: TRBV19
j_gene: TRBJ1-5
CDR3aa: CASSINRNSNQPQHF
CDR3nt: TGTGCCAGTAGTATCAACAGGAATAGCAATCAGCCCCAGCATTTT

abundance: once
d_gene: .
v_gene: TRBV5-5
j_gene: TRBJ1-1
CDR3aa: CASSLETGFAEAFF
CDR3nt: TGTGCCAGCAGCTTGGAAACAGGGTTCGCTGAAGCTTTCTTT

abundance: .
d_gene: TRBD2
v_gene: TRBV27
j_gene: TRBJ2-7
CDR3aa: CASSSFSGGTYEQYF
CDR3nt: TGTGCCAGCAGTTCCTTTAGCGGGGGGACCTACGAGCAGTACTTC

abundance: .
d_gene: TRBD2
v_gene: TRBV11-3
j_gene: TRBJ2-1
CDR3aa: CASSLGVAGGRGEQFF
CDR3nt: TGTGCCAGCAGCTTAGGGGTAGCGGGAGGTAGGGGTGAGCAGTTCTTC

abundance: .
d_gene: .
v_gene: TRBV5-1
j_gene: TRBJ1-1
CDR3aa: CASSLTAMNTEAFF
CDR3nt: TGCGCCAGCAGCTTGACGGCTATGAACACTGAAGCTTTCTTT

abundance: .
d_gene: TRBD1
v_gene: TRBV4-2
j_gene: TRBJ1-2
CDR3aa: CASSQRPGTGGEGGYTF
CDR3nt: TGTGCCAGCAGCCAACGCCCCGGGACAGGGGGCGAGGGTGGCTACACCTTC

abundance: .
d_gene: TRBD2
v_gene: TRBV6-4
j_gene: TRBJ2-3
CDR3aa: CASSVSSGGFTDTQYF
CDR3nt: TGTGCCAGCAGTGTCTCTAGCGGAGGGTTCACAGATACGCAGTATTTT

abundance: .
d_gene: TRBD2
v_gene: TRBV19
j_gene: TRBJ2-5
CDR3aa: CARGGPLYF
CDR3nt: TGTGCCCGCGGGGGGCCCTTGTACTTC

abundance: .
d_gene: .
v_gene: TRBV7-9
j_gene: TRBJ2-7
CDR3aa: CASSIAGIYEQYF
CDR3nt: TGTGCCAGCAGCATCGCAGGGATCTACGAGCAGTACTTC

abundance: .
d_gene: TRBD2
v_gene: TRBV2
j_gene: TRBJ2-1
CDR3aa: CASSGRLGLAGGKQFF
CDR3nt: TGTGCCAGCAGTGGCCGCCTAGGACTAGCGGGAGGCAAGCAGTTCTTC

abundance: .
d_gene: .
v_gene: TRBV12-3/TRBV12-4
j_gene: TRBJ2-7
CDR3aa: CASSLQEGGEQYF
CDR3nt: TGTGCCAGCAGTTTACAGGAGGGGGGGGAGCAGTACTTC

abundance: .
d_gene: .
v_gene: TRBV12-3/TRBV12-4
j_gene: TRBJ1-2
CDR3aa: CASSFSLNYGYTF
CDR3nt: TGTGCCAGCAGTTTTAGTCTTAACTATGGCTACACCTTC

abundance: .
d_gene: .
v_gene: TRBV4-1
j_gene: TRBJ2-3
CDR3aa: CASSPPNTDTQYF
CDR3nt: TGCGCCAGCAGCCCACCTAACACAGATACGCAGTATTTT

abundance: .
d_gene: .
v_gene: TRBV7-9
j_gene: TRBJ1-5
CDR3aa: CASSALREQPQHF
CDR3nt: TGTGCCAGCAGCGCTCTACGGGAGCAGCCCCAGCATTTT

abundance: .
d_gene: .
v_gene: TRBV12-5
j_gene: TRBJ2-1
CDR3aa: CASLLLTGISYNEQFF
CDR3nt: TGTGCTAGCCTACTCCTAACAGGGATCTCCTACAATGAGCAGTTCTTC

abundance: .
d_gene: .
v_gene: TRBV7-9
j_gene: TRBJ2-7
CDR3aa: CASSLPSSYEQYF
CDR3nt: TGTGCCAGCAGCTTGCCCAGCTCCTACGAGCAGTACTTC

abundance: .
d_gene: TRBD1
v_gene: TRBV19
j_gene: TRBJ1-3
CDR3aa: CASSKMGQGSGNTIYF
CDR3nt: TGTGCCAGTAGTAAAATGGGACAGGGCTCTGGAAACACCATATATTTT

abundance: .
d_gene: .
v_gene: TRBV15
j_gene: TRBJ2-7
CDR3aa: CATSRDPAGAEQYF
CDR3nt: TGTGCCACCAGCAGAGATCCGGCAGGGGCCGAGCAGTACTTC

abundance: .
d_gene: .
v_gene: TRBV18
j_gene: TRBJ2-7
CDR3aa: CASSEGQGLYEQYF
CDR3nt: TGTGCCAGCTCGGAGGGGCAGGGACTCTACGAGCAGTACTTC

abundance: .
d_gene: TRBD2
v_gene: TRBV4-3
j_gene: TRBJ2-2
CDR3aa: CASSQTTGTSNYWNTGELFF
CDR3nt: TGCGCCAGCAGCCAAACAACCGGGACTAGCAACTATTGGAACACCGGGGAGCTGTTTTTT

abundance: .
d_gene: TRBD1
v_gene: TRBV19
j_gene: TRBJ2-5
CDR3aa: CASSLRTGMETQYF
CDR3nt: TGTGCCAGTAGTCTTCGGACAGGGATGGAGACCCAGTACTTC

abundance: .
d_gene: .
v_gene: TRBV5-1
j_gene: TRBJ1-1
CDR3aa: CASSLGVPNTEAFF
CDR3nt: TGCGCCAGCAGCTTGGGGGTTCCGAACACTGAAGCTTTCTTT

abundance: .
d_gene: .
v_gene: TRBV4-1
j_gene: TRBJ1-1
CDR3aa: CASSQEVLVEAFF
CDR3nt: TGCGCCAGCAGCCAAGAGGTTTTAGTGGAAGCTTTCTTT

abundance: .
d_gene: TRBD2
v_gene: TRBV6-5
j_gene: TRBJ2-1
CDR3aa: CASSQREPRDGQFF
CDR3nt: TGTGCCAGCAGTCAGCGGGAGCCCCGGGATGGGCAGTTCTTC

abundance: many
d_gene: TRBD1
v_gene: TRBV19
j_gene: TRBJ1-6
CDR3aa: CASSRSTGRNNSPLHF
CDR3nt: TGTGCCAGTAGTCGCTCGACAGGGAGAAATAATTCACCCCTCCACTTT